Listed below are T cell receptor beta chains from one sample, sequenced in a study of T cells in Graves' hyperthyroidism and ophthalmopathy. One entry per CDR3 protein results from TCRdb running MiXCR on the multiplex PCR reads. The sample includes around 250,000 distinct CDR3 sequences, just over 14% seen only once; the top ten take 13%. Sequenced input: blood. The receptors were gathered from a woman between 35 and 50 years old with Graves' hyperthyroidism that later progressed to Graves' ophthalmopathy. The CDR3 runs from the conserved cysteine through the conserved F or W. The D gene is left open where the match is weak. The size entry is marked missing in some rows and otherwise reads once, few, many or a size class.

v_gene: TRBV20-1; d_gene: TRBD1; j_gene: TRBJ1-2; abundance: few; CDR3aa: CSARDTTGGLYYGYTF; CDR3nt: TGCAGTGCTAGAGATACGACAGGGGGCCTCTACTATGGCTACACCTTC
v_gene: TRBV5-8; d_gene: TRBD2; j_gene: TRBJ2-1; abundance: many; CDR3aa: CASSKVILAGVYNEQFF; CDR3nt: TGTGCCAGCAGCAAGGTCATCCTAGCGGGAGTCTACAATGAGCAGTTCTTC
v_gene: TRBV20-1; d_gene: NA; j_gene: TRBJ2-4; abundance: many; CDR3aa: CSARVGGGKNIQYF; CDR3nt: TGCAGTGCTAGAGTGGGGGGCGGCAAAAACATTCAGTACTTC
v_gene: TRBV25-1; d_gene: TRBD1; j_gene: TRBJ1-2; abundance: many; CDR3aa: CASSESKGAGYGYTF; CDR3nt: TGTGCCAGCAGTGAATCGAAGGGGGCCGGCTATGGCTACACCTTC
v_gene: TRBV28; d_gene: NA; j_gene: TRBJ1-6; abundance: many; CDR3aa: CASSLFSGGANSPLHF; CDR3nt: TGTGCCAGCAGTTTATTTTCCGGGGGCGCAAATTCACCCCTCCACTTT
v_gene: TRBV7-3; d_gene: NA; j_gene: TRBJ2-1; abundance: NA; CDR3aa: CASSLGGASYNEQLF; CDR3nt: TGTGCCAGCAGCTTAGGGGGGGCCTCCTACAATGAGCAGTTGTTC
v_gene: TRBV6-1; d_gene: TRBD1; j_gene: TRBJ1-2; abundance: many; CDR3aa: CASSSPLRGDYGYTF; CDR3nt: TGTGCCAGCAGTTCTCCACTCAGGGGGGACTATGGCTACACCTTC
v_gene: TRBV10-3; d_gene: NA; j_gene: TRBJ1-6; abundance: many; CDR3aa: CATGVSSDNSPLHF; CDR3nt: TGTGCCACTGGTGTTTCCTCCGATAATTCACCCCTCCACTTT
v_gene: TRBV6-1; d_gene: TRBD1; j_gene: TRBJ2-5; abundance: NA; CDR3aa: CASSPFGTGPKTQYF; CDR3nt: TGTGCCAGCAGTCCTTTCGGGACAGGGCCGAAGACCCAGTACTTC
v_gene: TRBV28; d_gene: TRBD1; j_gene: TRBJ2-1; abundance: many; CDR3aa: CASSFFYRGNEQFF; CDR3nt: TGTGCCAGCAGTTTCTTCTACAGGGGTAATGAGCAGTTCTTC
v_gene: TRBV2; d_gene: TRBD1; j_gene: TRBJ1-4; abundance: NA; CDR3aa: CASSFGGQGGLKLFF; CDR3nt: TGTGCCAGCAGTTTTGGGGGACAGGGAGGTTTAAAACTGTTTTTT
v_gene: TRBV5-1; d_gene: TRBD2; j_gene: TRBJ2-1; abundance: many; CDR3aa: CASRVPGLAVNEQFF; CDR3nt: TGCGCCAGCAGGGTCCCGGGACTAGCGGTGAATGAGCAGTTCTTC
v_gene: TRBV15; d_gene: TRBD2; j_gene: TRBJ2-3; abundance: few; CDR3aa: CATSRDLGGLAGEEDTQYF; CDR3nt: TGTGCCACCAGCAGAGATCTCGGAGGGCTAGCGGGAGAGGAAGATACGCAGTATTTT
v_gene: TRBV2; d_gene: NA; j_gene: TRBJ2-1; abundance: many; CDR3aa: CASSRDLDNEQFF; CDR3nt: TGTGCCAGCAGTCGGGACCTCGACAATGAGCAGTTCTTC
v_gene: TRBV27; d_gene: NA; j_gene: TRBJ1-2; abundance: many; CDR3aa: CASSLWAGDYGYTF; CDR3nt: TGTGCCAGCAGTTTATGGGCAGGAGACTATGGCTACACCTTC
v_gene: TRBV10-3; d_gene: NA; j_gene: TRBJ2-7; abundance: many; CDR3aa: CAISEAGGEQYF; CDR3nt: TGTGCCATCAGTGAAGCTGGGGGCGAGCAGTACTTC
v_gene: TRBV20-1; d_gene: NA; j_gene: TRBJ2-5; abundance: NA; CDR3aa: CSARSYETQYF; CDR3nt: TGCAGTGCTAGGTCCTACGAGACCCAGTACTTC
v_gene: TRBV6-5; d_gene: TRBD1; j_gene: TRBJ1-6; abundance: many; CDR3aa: CASNYSGTGGVSLHF; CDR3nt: TGTGCCAGCAATTACTCTGGGACAGGGGGTGTTTCCCTCCACTTT
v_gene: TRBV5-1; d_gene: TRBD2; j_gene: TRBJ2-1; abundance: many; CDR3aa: CASRFGTSGANEQFF; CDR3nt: TGCGCCAGCAGGTTCGGGACTAGCGGGGCGAATGAGCAGTTCTTC
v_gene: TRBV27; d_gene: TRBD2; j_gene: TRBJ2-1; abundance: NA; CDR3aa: CASGYGTSGYNEQFF; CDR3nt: TGTGCCAGCGGTTACGGGACTAGCGGCTACAATGAGCAGTTCTTC
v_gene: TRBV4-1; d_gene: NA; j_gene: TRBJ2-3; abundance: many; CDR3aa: CASSRDVIDTQYF; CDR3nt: TGCGCCAGCAGCCGCGACGTAATAGATACGCAGTATTTT
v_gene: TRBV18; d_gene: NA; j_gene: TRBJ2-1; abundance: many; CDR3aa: CASSPFYNEQFF; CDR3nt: TGTGCCAGCTCACCGTTCTACAATGAGCAGTTCTTC
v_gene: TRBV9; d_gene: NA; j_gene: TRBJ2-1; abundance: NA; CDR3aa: CASSVGGGPNNEQFF; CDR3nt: TGTGCCAGCAGCGTAGGAGGCGGACCTAACAATGAGCAGTTCTTC
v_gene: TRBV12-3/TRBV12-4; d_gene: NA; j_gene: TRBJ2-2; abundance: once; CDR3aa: CASSDRARVSGELFF; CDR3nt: TGTGCCAGCAGTGATAGAGCCAGGGTTTCCGGGGAGCTGTTTTTT
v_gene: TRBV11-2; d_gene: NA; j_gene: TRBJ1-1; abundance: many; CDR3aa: CASSSGLDTEAFF; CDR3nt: TGTGCCAGCAGCTCCGGACTGGACACTGAAGCTTTCTTT
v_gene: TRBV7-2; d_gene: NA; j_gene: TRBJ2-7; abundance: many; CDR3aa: CASSLGQGVFYEQYF; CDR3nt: TGTGCCAGCAGCTTAGGCCAGGGCGTTTTCTACGAGCAGTACTTC
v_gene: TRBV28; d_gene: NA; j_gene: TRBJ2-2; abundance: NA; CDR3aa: CASSLSPYTGELFF; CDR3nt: TGTGCCAGCAGTTTATCTCCTTACACCGGGGAGCTGTTTTTT
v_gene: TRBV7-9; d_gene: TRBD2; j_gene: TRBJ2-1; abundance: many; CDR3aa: CASSPSGGLYNEQFF; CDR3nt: TGTGCCAGCAGCCCATCGGGAGGGCTCTACAATGAGCAGTTCTTC
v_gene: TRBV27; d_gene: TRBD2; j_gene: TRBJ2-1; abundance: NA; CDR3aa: CASSARTSGRSHNEQFF; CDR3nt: TGTGCCAGCAGTGCGCGGACTAGCGGGAGGTCTCACAATGAGCAGTTCTTC
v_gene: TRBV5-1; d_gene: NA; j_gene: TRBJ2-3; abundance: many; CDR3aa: CASSLGLSGSDTQYF; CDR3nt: TGCGCCAGCAGCTTGGGCCTAAGCGGATCAGATACGCAGTATTTT
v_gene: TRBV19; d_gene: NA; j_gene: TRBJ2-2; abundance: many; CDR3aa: CASSISGELFF; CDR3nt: TGTGCCAGTAGTATATCCGGGGAGCTGTTTTTT
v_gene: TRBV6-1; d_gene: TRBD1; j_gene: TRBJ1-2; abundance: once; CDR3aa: CASREWTGDNYGYTF; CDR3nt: TGTGCCAGCAGAGAATGGACAGGGGATAACTATGGCTACACCTTC
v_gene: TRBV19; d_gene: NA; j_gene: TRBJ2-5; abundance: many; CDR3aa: CASSRPAGTLETQYF; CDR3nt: TGTGCCAGTAGTAGGCCGGCGGGAACGTTGGAGACCCAGTACTTC
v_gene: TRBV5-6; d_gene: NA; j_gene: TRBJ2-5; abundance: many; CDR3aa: CASSFRGRQKPQPQYF; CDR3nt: TGTGCCAGCAGCTTCCGTGGAAGACAGAAACCTCAGCCCCAGTACTTC
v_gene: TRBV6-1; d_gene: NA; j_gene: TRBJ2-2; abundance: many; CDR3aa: CASSISGFIGELFF; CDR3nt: TGTGCCAGCAGTATCTCAGGGTTTATCGGGGAGCTGTTTTTT
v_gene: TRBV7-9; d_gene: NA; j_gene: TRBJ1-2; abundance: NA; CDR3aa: CASSKGRGAYGYTF; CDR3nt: TGTGCCAGCAGCAAGGGACGGGGGGCGTATGGCTACACCTTC
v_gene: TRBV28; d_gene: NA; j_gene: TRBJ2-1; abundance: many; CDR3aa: CASRDTVRGEQFF; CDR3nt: TGTGCCAGCCGGGACACCGTAAGGGGTGAGCAGTTCTTC
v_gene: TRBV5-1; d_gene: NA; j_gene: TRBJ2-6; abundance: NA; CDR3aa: CASSPLGSSGANVLTF; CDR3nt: TGCGCCAGCAGCCCTCTCGGCAGCTCTGGGGCCAACGTCCTGACTTTC
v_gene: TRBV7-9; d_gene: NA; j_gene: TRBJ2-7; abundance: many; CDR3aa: CASSRDTYEQYF; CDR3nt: TGTGCCAGCAGCCGAGACACCTACGAGCAGTACTTC
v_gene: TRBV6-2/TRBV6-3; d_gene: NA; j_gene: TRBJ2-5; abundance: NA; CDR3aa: CVSRPTGIHEETQYF; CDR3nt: TGTGTCAGCAGACCCACAGGGATACACGAAGAGACCCAGTACTTC
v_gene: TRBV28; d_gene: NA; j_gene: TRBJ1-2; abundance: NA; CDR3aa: CASSLFQLLGSPTYGYTF; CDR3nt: TGTGCCAGCAGTTTGTTTCAGCTATTGGGGTCCCCCACCTATGGCTACACCTTC